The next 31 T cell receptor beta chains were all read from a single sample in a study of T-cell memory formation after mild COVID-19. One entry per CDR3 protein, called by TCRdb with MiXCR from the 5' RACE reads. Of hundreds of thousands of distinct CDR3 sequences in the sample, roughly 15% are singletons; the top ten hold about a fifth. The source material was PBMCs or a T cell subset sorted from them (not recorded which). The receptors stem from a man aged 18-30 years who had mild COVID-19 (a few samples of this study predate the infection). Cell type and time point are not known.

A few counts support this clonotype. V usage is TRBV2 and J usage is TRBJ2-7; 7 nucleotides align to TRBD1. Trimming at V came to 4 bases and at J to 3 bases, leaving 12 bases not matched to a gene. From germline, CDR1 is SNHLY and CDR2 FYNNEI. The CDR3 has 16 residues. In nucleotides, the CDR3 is TGTGCCAGCAGTGGTAAAGGACAGGTCAAGGACTACGAGCAGTACTTC. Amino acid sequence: CASSGKGQVKDYEQYF. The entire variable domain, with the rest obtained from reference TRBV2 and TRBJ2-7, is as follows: EPEVTQTPSHQVTQMGQEVILRCVPISNHLYFYWYRQILGQKVEFLVSFYNNEISEKSEIFDDQFSVERPDGSNFTLKIRSTKLEDSAMYFCASSGKGQVKDYEQYFGPGTRLTVT.

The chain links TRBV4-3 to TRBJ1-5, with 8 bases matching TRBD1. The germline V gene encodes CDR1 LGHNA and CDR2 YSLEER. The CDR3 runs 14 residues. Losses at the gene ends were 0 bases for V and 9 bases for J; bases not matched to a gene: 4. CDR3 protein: CASSQDRGQWPQHF. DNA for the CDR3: TGCGCCAGCAGCCAAGACAGGGGGCAGTGGCCCCAGCATTTT.

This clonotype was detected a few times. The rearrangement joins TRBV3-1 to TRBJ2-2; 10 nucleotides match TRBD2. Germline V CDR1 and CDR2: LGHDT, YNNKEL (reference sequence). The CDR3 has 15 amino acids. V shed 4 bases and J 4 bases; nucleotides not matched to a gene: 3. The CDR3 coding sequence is TGTGCCAGCAGCCCTGGACTAGCGGTCACCGGGGAGCTGTTTTTT. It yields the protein CASSPGLAVTGELFF.

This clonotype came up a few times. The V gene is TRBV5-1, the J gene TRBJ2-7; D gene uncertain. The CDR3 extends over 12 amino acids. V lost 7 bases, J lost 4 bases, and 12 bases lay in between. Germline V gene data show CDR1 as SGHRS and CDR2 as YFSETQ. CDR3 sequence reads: CASRSTDYEQYF. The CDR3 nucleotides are TGCGCCAGCCGTAGTACTGATTACGAGCAGTACTTC. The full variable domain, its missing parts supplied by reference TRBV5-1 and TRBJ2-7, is KAGVTQTPRYLIKTRGQQVTLSCSPISGHRSVSWYQQTPGQGLQFLFEYFSETQRNKGNFPGRFSGRQFSNSRSEMNVSTLELGDSALYLCASRSTDYEQYFGPGTRLTVT.

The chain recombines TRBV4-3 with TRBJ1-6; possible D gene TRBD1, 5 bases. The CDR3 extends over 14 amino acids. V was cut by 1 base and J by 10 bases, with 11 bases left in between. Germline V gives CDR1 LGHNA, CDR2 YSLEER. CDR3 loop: CASSQGGGFSPLHF. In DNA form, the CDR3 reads TGCGCCAGCAGCCAAGGTGGGGGGTTCTCACCCCTCCACTTT.

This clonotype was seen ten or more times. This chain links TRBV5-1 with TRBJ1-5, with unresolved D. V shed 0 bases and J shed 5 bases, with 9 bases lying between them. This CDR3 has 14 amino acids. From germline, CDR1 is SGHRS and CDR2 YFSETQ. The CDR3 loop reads CASSLGGDDQPQHF. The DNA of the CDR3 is TGCGCCAGCAGCTTGGGGGGAGACGATCAGCCCCAGCATTTT.

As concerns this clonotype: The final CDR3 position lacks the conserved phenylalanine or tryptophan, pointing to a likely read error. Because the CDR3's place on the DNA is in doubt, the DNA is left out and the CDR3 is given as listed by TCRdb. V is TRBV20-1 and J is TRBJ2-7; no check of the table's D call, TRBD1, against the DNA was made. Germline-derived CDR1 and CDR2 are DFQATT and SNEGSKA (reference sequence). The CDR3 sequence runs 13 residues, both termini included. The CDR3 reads CSAEPGFLLVASG.

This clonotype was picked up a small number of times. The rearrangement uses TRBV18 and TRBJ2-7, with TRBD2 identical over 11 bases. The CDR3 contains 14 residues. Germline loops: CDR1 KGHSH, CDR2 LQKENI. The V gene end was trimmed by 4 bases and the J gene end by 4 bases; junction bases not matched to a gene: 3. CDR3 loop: CASSRGTSGYEQYF. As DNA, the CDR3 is TGTGCCAGCTCACGGGGGACTAGCGGTTACGAGCAGTACTTC.

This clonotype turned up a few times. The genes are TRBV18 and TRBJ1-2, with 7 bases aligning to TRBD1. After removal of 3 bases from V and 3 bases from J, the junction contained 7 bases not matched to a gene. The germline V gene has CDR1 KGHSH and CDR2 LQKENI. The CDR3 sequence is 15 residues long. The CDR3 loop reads CASSPGDSRDYGYTF. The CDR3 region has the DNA TGTGCCAGCTCACCCGGGGACAGTCGGGACTATGGCTACACCTTC.

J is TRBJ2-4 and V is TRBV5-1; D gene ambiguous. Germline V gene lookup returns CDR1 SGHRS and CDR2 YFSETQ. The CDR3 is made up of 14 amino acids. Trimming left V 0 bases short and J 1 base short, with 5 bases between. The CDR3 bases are TGCGCCAGCAGCTTGGAAGTGGCCAAAAACATTCAGTACTTC. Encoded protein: CASSLEVAKNIQYF. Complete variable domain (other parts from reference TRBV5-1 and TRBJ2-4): KAGVTQTPRYLIKTRGQQVTLSCSPISGHRSVSWYQQTPGQGLQFLFEYFSETQRNKGNFPGRFSGRQFSNSRSEMNVSTLELGDSALYLCASSLEVAKNIQYFGAGTRLSVL.

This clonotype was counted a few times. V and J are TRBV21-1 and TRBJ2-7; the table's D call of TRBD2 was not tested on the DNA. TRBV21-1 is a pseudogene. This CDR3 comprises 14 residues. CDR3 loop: CASSKAGPLYEQYV. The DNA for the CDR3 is TGTGCCAGCAGCAAAGCTGGGCCTCTATACGAGCAGTACGTC.

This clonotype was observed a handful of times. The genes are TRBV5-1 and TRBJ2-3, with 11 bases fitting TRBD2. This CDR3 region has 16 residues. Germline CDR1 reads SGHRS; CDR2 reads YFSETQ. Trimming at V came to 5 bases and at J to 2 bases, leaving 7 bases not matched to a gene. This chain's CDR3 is CASRRLAGIFTDTQYF. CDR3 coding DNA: TGCGCCAGCAGGAGACTAGCGGGGATTTTCACAGATACGCAGTATTTT.

The CDR3 DNA follows: TGTGCCAGCAGCGTTCAGACGGGACTAGCGGGGGGGGCAGATACGCAGTATTTT. This codes for CASSVQTGLAGGADTQYF. The V gene is TRBV7-2, the J gene TRBJ2-3; 16 nucleotides align to TRBD2. This CDR3 is 18 amino acids long. Germline assignment: CDR1 SGHTA and CDR2 FQGNSA. With V trimmed by 5 bases and J by 4 bases, 9 bases remained unmatched.

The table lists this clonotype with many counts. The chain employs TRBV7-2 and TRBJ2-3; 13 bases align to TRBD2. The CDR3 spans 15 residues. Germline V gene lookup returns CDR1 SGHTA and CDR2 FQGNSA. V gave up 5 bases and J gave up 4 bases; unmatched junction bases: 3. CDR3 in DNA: TGTGCCAGCAGCGGACTAGCGGGGGTGGCAGATACGCAGTATTTT. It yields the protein CASSGLAGVADTQYF.

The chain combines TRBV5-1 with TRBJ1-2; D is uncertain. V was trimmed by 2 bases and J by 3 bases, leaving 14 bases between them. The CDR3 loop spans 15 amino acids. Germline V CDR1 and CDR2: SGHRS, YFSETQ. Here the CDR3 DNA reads TGCGCCAGCAGCTTAGTTTCAGGCAATGACTATGGCTACACCTTC. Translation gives CASSLVSGNDYGYTF.

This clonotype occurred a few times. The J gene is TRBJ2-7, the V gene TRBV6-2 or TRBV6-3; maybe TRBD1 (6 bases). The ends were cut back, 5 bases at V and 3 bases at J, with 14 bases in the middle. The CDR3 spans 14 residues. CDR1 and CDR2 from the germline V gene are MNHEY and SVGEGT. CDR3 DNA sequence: TGTGCCAGCAGTAGCCAAGGACAGAACTACGAGCAGTACTTC. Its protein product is CASSSQGQNYEQYF.

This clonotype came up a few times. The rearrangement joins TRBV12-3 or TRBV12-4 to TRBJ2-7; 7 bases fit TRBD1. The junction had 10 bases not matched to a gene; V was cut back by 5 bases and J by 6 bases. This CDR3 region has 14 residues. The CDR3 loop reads CASSLTGQRGEQYF. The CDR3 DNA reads TGTGCCAGCAGTCTTACGGGACAGAGAGGCGAGCAGTACTTC.

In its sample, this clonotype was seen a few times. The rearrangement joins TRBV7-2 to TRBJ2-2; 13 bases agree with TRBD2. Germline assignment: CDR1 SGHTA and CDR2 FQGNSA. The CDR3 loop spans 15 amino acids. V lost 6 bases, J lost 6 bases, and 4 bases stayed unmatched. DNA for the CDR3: TGTGCCAGCAGGACCGGGACTAGCGGGGCCGGGGAGCTGTTTTTT. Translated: CASRTGTSGAGELFF.

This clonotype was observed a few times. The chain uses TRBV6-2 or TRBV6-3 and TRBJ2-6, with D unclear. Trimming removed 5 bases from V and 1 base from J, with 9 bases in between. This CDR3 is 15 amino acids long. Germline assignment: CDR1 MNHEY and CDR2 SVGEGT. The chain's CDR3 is CASSPELSGANVLTF. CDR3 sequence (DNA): TGTGCCAGCAGTCCTGAGTTGTCTGGGGCCAACGTCCTGACTTTC.

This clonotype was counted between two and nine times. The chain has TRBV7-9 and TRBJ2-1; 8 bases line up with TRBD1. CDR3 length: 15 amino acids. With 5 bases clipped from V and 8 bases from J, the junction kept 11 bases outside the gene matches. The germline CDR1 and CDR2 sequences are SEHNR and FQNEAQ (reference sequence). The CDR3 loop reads CASSLQGALNYEQFF. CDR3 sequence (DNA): TGTGCCAGCAGCCTCCAGGGGGCGCTCAACTATGAGCAGTTCTTC.

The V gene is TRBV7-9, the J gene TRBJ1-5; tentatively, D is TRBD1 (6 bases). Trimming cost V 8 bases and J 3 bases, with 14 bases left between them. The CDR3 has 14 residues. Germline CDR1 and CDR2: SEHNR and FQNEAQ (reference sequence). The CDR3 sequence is CASLGGGFNQPQHF. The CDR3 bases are TGTGCCAGCTTAGGGGGAGGTTTCAATCAGCCCCAGCATTTT.

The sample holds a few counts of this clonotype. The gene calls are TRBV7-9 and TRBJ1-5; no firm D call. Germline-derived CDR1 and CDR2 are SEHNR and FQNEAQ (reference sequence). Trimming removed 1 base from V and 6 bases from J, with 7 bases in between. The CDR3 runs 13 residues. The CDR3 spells CASSLGSSQPQHF. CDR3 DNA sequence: TGTGCCAGCAGCTTAGGCAGTAGTCAGCCCCAGCATTTT.

The CDR3 DNA follows: TGTGCCAGCAGCTCCAGGCTAGCGGGGGGGATCTACTACGAGCAGTACTTC. Translation: CASSSRLAGGIYYEQYF. The chain joins TRBV11-2 to TRBJ2-7; TRBD2 matches 12 bases. Per the germline V gene, CDR1 is SGHAT and CDR2 is FQNNGV. Unmatched junction bases numbered 10, after V lost 4 bases and J lost 3 bases. This CDR3 region has 17 residues.

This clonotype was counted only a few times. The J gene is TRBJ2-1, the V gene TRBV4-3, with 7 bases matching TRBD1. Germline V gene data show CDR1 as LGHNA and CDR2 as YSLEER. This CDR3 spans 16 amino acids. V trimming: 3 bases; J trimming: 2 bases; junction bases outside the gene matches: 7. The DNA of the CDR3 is TGCGCCAGCAGCCAGGCGATGACAGGGACCTACAATGAGCAGTTCTTC. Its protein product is CASSQAMTGTYNEQFF.

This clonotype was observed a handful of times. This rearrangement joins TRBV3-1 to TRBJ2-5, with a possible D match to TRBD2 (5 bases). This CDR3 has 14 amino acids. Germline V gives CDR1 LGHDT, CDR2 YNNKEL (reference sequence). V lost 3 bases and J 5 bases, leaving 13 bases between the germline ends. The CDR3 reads CASSHRRDAETQYF. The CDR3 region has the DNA TGTGCCAGCAGCCACCGTCGGGATGCGGAGACCCAGTACTTC.

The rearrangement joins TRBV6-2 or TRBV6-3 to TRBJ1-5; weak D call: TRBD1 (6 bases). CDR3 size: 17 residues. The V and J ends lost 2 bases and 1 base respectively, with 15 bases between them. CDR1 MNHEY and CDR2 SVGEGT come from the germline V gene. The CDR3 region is CASSYARGRGSNQPQHF. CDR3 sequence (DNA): TGTGCCAGCAGTTACGCCCGAGGCAGGGGCAGCAATCAGCCCCAGCATTTT.

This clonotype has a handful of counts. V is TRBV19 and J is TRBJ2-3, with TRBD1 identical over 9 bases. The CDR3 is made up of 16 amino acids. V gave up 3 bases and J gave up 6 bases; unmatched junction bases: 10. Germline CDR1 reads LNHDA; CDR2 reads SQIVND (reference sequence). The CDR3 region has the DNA TGTGCCAGTAGTATTGTGGGACAGGGAAAGCAGGATACGCAGTATTTT. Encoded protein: CASSIVGQGKQDTQYF.

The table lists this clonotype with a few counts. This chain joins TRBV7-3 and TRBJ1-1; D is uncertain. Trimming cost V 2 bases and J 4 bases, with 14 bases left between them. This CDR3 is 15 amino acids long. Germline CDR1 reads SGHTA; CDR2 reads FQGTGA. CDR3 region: CASSLSSNRGTEAFF. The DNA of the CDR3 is TGTGCCAGCAGCTTATCCTCGAACCGTGGCACTGAAGCTTTCTTT.

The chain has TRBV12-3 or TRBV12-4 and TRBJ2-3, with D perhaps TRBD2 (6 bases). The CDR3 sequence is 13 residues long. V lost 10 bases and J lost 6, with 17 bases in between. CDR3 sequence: CAIRLVLGDTQYF. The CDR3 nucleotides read TGTGCCATCAGACTAGTCCTTGGGGATACGCAGTATTTT.

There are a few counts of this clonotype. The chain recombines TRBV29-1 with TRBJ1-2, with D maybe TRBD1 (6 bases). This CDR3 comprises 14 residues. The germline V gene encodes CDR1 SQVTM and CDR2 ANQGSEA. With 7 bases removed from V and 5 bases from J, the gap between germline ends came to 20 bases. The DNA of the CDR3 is TGCAGCGCTAGCACCACAGGGCAGGGATATGGCTACACCTTC. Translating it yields CSASTTGQGYGYTF.

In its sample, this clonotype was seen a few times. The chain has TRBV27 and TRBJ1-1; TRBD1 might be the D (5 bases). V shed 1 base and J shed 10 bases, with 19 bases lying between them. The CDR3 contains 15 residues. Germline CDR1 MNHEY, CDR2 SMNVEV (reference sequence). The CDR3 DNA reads TGTGCCAGCAGTTTATTATCCCGCGGGGACGTGCGAGCTTTCTTT. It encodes CASSLLSRGDVRAFF.